Listed below are T cell receptor beta chains from one sample, sequenced in a study of T-cell memory formation after mild COVID-19. TCRdb ran MiXCR on the 5' RACE reads and lists one entry per CDR3 protein. The sample shows about 400,000 distinct CDR3 sequences, 20% to 25% of them seen only once. The sample consisted of PBMCs or a T cell subset sorted from them (not recorded which). The source is an adult woman who had mild COVID-19 (a few samples of this study predate the infection). Cell type and time point are not known. The CDR3 runs from the conserved cysteine through the conserved F or W. D genes are given only for firm matches. Clone size is shown for a subset of rows, as once, few, many or a class of expanded clone.

abundance	v_gene	d_gene	j_gene	CDR3nt	CDR3aa
NA	TRBV7-2	NA	TRBJ2-1	TGTGCCAGCAGCTTAGAAGTGCTAGCGCGCAAAGGCAATGAGCAGTTCTTC	CASSLEVLARKGNEQFF
NA	TRBV4-3	NA	TRBJ1-6	TGCGCCAGCAGCCAAGAATCTACAGGGTCTTTTAATTCACCCCTCCACTTT	CASSQESTGSFNSPLHF
NA	TRBV10-3	TRBD2	TRBJ2-1	TGTGCCATCAGTGAGGGGAGCGGGAGAGGCAATGAGCAGTTCTTC	CAISEGSGRGNEQFF
few	TRBV7-9	NA	TRBJ2-7	TGTGCCAGCAGCCACGCTCCGGACGGAGGCTACGAGCAGTACTTC	CASSHAPDGGYEQYF
few	TRBV5-1	NA	TRBJ1-5	TGCGCCAGCAGCTTGGGTGATACTGATCAGCCCCAGCATTTT	CASSLGDTDQPQHF
NA	TRBV10-3	NA	TRBJ1-1	TGTGCCATCAGTGACCAGTTGAACACTGAAGCTTTCTTT	CAISDQLNTEAFF
NA	TRBV23-1	TRBD2	TRBJ2-1	TGCGCCAGCAGTCAACCCACTCTAGCGGGGGCCTCCTACAATGAGCAGTTCTTC	CASSQPTLAGASYNEQFF
NA	TRBV18	NA	TRBJ2-2	TGTGCCAGCTCGCGGACGGTCCCGAACACCGGGGAGCTGTTTTTT	CASSRTVPNTGELFF
NA	TRBV24-1	TRBD1	TRBJ1-5	TGTGCCACCAGTTCGCGGACAGGGGTGGATGGGCAGCCCCAGCATTTT	CATSSRTGVDGQPQHF
NA	TRBV20-1	TRBD1	TRBJ1-5	TGCAGTGCTAGATGGACAGGGCTCAATCAGCCCCAGCATTTT	CSARWTGLNQPQHF
NA	TRBV7-3	TRBD2	TRBJ2-3	TGTGCCAGCAGCTTAGTGGGACTAGCGGGGGGCCACACAGATACGCAGTATTTT	CASSLVGLAGGHTDTQYF
NA	TRBV20-1	NA	TRBJ2-3	TGCAGTGCCCCGGGACCATCGCAGTCTGATACGCAGTATTTT	CSAPGPSQSDTQYF
few	TRBV24-1	TRBD2	TRBJ2-5	TGTGCCACCAGTGATTACATTAGCGGGAGCCAAGAGACCCAGTACTTC	CATSDYISGSQETQYF
NA	TRBV7-3	TRBD2	TRBJ2-3	TGTGCCAGCAGCTTCGTGGGCGGGAGGGCTGATACGCAGTATTTT	CASSFVGGRADTQYF
few	TRBV2	NA	TRBJ1-1	TGTGCCAGCAGTGATCAAAACACTGAAGCTTTCTTT	CASSDQNTEAFF
few	TRBV20-1	NA	TRBJ2-7	TGCAGTGCTAGAGATATAAGACTCCAGTACGAGCAGTACTTC	CSARDIRLQYEQYF
NA	TRBV6-5	TRBD1	TRBJ2-2	TGTGCCAGCAGTTACTCGAACCCATTGAGATACAGGGGTACCGGGGAGCTGTTTTTT	CASSYSNPLRYRGTGELFF
NA	TRBV3-1	TRBD2	TRBJ2-1	TGTGCCAGCAGCCCAGCGGGAGAAACTTACAATGAGCAGTTCTTC	CASSPAGETYNEQFF
few	TRBV29-1	TRBD1	TRBJ1-4	TGCAGCGTTGAAGAAAGGGGACAGGGTCGTGATCAACTGTTTTTT	CSVEERGQGRDQLFF
few	TRBV5-1	NA	TRBJ2-3	TGCGCCAGCAGCTCAGTGGGGGCACCCACAGATACGCAGTATTTT	CASSSVGAPTDTQYF
few	TRBV3-2	NA	TRBJ2-7	TGTGCCAGCACCTCCGACAGTCCGAGGTACTTC	CASTSDSPRYF
many	TRBV2	TRBD1	TRBJ2-5	TGTGCCAGCAGTGATTTGACAGGGGGAGAGACCCAGTACTTC	CASSDLTGGETQYF
NA	TRBV24-1	NA	TRBJ2-7	TGTGCCACCAGTGATCCCCGGGCCGGGAGCTCCTACGAGCAGTACTTC	CATSDPRAGSSYEQYF
few	TRBV25-1	NA	TRBJ1-2	TGTGCCAGCAGTGCACAGAGCTATGGCTACACCTTC	CASSAQSYGYTF
NA	TRBV9	NA	TRBJ2-3	TGTGCCAGCAGCCCGGACATTCACGGAGGTACGCAGTATTTT	CASSPDIHGGTQYF
NA	TRBV20-1	NA	TRBJ1-3	TGCAGTGCTAGAGATCGAAACAGGGCTGGAAACACCATATATTTT	CSARDRNRAGNTIYF
NA	TRBV10-3	TRBD1	TRBJ2-4	TGTGCCATCAGTGAGTCGAACAGGGGGCGGATAAACATTCAGTACTTC	CAISESNRGRINIQYF
NA	TRBV7-6	NA	TRBJ1-3	TGTGCCAGCAGCCCCCAGACAGACTCTCTGGGAAACACCATATATTTT	CASSPQTDSLGNTIYF
NA	TRBV7-2	TRBD1	TRBJ2-7	TGTGCCAGCAGCTGGGGACAGCTCAGCTCCTACGAGCAGTACTTC	CASSWGQLSSYEQYF
few	TRBV3-1	TRBD2	TRBJ2-7	TGTGCCAGCAGCCACGGACTAGCGGGGGCGAGCTCCTACGAGCAGTACTTC	CASSHGLAGASSYEQYF
NA	TRBV28	NA	TRBJ1-5	TGTGCCAGCACCCAATACGTTATTAGCAATCAGCCCCAGCATTTT	CASTQYVISNQPQHF
NA	TRBV7-2	TRBD2	TRBJ2-5	TGTGCCAGCAGCCAGGGACTAGCGGGGGGGCGCACCCAGTACTTC	CASSQGLAGGRTQYF
NA	TRBV6-6	NA	TRBJ2-5	TGTGCCAGCAGCCCCCCCCGGGATAGACAAGAGACCCAGTACTTC	CASSPPRDRQETQYF
NA	TRBV5-1	NA	TRBJ1-5	TGCGCCAGCAGCTTCTGGGTTCGCGGGGTCAGCAATCAGCCCCAGCATTTT	CASSFWVRGVSNQPQHF
NA	TRBV30	NA	TRBJ1-6	TGTGCCTGGAGCGGACCAAACCCCACTTCCTATAATTCACCCCTCCACTTT	CAWSGPNPTSYNSPLHF
NA	TRBV7-3	NA	TRBJ2-5	TGTGCCAGCAGCACCGGGCCTAGAGAGACCCAGTACTTC	CASSTGPRETQYF
few	TRBV4-1	TRBD2	TRBJ2-7	TGCGCCAGCAGCCCGCAAGCGGGGGAAAGCTCCTACGAGCAGTACTTC	CASSPQAGESSYEQYF
NA	TRBV30	NA	TRBJ1-1	TGTGCCTGGACCCCTAGGAGGGACTCTGCGAACACTGAAGCTTTCTTT	CAWTPRRDSANTEAFF
NA	TRBV5-6	NA	TRBJ2-7	TGTGCCAGCAGCCGGGTTTCTCCCGAGCAGTACTTC	CASSRVSPEQYF
few	TRBV7-2	NA	TRBJ2-5	TGTGCCAGCAGCTTTGGGGTGGTAGAGACCCAGTACTTC	CASSFGVVETQYF
few	TRBV5-1	NA	TRBJ2-4	TGCGCCAGCAGCTTGAACACCGCGGGGAAAAACATTCAGTACTTC	CASSLNTAGKNIQYF
NA	TRBV29-1	TRBD2	TRBJ2-1	TGCAGCGATGGACTAGCGGACAATGAGCAGTTCTTC	CSDGLADNEQFF
NA	TRBV6-2/TRBV6-3	TRBD2	TRBJ2-7	TGTGCCAGCAGTTACCCCGGAGCGGGAGGGGTATCCTACGAGCAGTACTTC	CASSYPGAGGVSYEQYF
NA	TRBV5-8	NA	TRBJ2-5	TGTGCCAGCAGCTCCGGGACGATGCGGGAGACCCAGTACTTC	CASSSGTMRETQYF
many	TRBV12-3/TRBV12-4	TRBD2	TRBJ2-1	TGTGCCAGCAGTGGATTTGGGGGGGAGTTCTACAATGAGCAGTTCTTC	CASSGFGGEFYNEQFF
NA	TRBV15	NA	TRBJ2-3	TGTGCCACCAGCATGGGGGGCGCAGATACGCAGTATTTT	CATSMGGADTQYF
many	TRBV5-1	TRBD1	TRBJ1-1	TGCGCCAGTTCGACAGGGCAGAACACTGAAGCTTTCTTT	CASSTGQNTEAFF
NA	TRBV4-3	TRBD2	TRBJ2-7	TGCGCCAGCAGCCAAGATCATCTAGCGGGAGGCGCTAGCTACGAGCAGTACTTC	CASSQDHLAGGASYEQYF
NA	TRBV4-1	NA	TRBJ1-1	TGCGCCAGCAGCCAACCACAGGGTACTGAAGCTTTCTTT	CASSQPQGTEAFF
few	TRBV12-3/TRBV12-4	NA	TRBJ2-7	TGTGCCAGCAGTTTTGGTGAACTTATCGAGCAGTACTTC	CASSFGELIEQYF
few	TRBV12-3/TRBV12-4	TRBD2	TRBJ2-1	TGTGCCAGCAGTCCTGGACTAGCGGGAGCCCACAATGAGCAGTTCTTC	CASSPGLAGAHNEQFF
NA	TRBV11-3	NA	TRBJ2-2	TGTGCCAGCAGCTTAGAAGTTTCCACCGGGGAGCTGTTTTTT	CASSLEVSTGELFF
many	TRBV7-3	NA	TRBJ2-3	TGTGCCAGCAGCAGGGCTAACACAGATACGCAGTATTTT	CASSRANTDTQYF
NA	TRBV9	TRBD1	TRBJ1-6	TGTGCCAGCAGCGCGGGACAGGGAGGTAATTCACCCCTCCACTTT	CASSAGQGGNSPLHF
NA	TRBV7-8	NA	TRBJ2-7	TGTGCCAGCAGCAAGACAGGGATCCTGCGGGATTACGAGCAGTACTTC	CASSKTGILRDYEQYF
NA	TRBV5-1	NA	TRBJ2-5	TGCGCCAGCAGTACCCGGGACACCCTTTGGGAGACCCAGTACTTC	CASSTRDTLWETQYF
few	TRBV29-1	TRBD1	TRBJ2-5	TGCAGCGTCGTGCCGACAGGGGGTTACCAAGAGACCCAGTACTTC	CSVVPTGGYQETQYF